Described below is a single T cell receptor beta chain sequence and its context. Its specificity is not known. The data derive from a study of tumor-infiltrating lymphocytes in primary liver carcinoma. They got blood RNA out of unsorted whole blood and also pulled out germline DNA. Whole-study findings and limits: Tumor region pairs showed greater overlap than either tumor-adjacent or tumor-blood pairs did.

A primer in the constant region served to generate TCR beta cDNA from 450 to 600 ng of total RNA. It was through three nested multiplex PCR rounds of slightly modified ARM-PCR that TCR beta libraries arose. Forward primers for TRBV1-TRBV30 and a C-beta reverse primer served the first two PCR rounds, at roughly 10 cycles each. TCRdb used MiXCR to reprocess the multiplex PCR reads, holding one entry per CDR3 protein. The data show a few hundred thousand distinct CDR3 sequences, about three fifths seen once. This CDR3 is 17 amino acids long. J lost 10 bases, V lost 2 bases, and 12 bases had no gene match. Germline values: CDR1 MNHEY, CDR2 SVGEGT.

The TCR comes from a woman younger than 45 with primary liver carcinoma and hepatitis B virus infection. The V call is TRBV6-2 or TRBV6-3, the J call TRBJ1-6, with 9 bases aligning to TRBD1. Sequenced: peripheral blood. The DNA of the CDR3 is TGTGCCAGCAGTTACACCCGATACCGGACAGGGGAATCACCCCTCCACTTT. Encoded protein: CASSYTRYRTGESPLHF.